Listed below are T cell receptor beta chains from one sample, sequenced in a study of T cell clonotyping in hematopoietic cell transplantation. Using immunoSEQ multiplex PCR, the repertoire was profiled, and TCRdb retains in-frame clones only, with some absent. The repertoire holds 25,000 to 30,000 clones, with under 95% as singletons. The source was peripheral blood mononuclear cells, collected before stem cell transplant. The receptor source for this set is a middle-aged man with acute myeloid leukemia. Some clones in this sample may be carry-over from other donors' samples. Each CDR3 is given with its conserved first and last residue. Each record gives: clone size, J gene, V gene, D gene, CDR3 DNA, CDR3 protein. A D gene is named only where the DNA matches it firmly. Expanded clones are given a class, and other clones once, few, many or no size at all.

clone_size: NA; j_call: TRBJ1-5; v_call: TRBV7-2; d_call: NA; cdr3_nt: TGTGCCAGCAGCTTAACAAGGGATCAGCCCCAGCATTTT; cdr3_aa: CASSLTRDQPQHF
clone_size: NA; j_call: TRBJ2-7; v_call: TRBV28; d_call: NA; cdr3_nt: TGTGCCAGCAGCCGGACCCAAGCGGGCTACGAGCAGTACTTC; cdr3_aa: CASSRTQAGYEQYF
clone_size: NA; j_call: TRBJ1-5; v_call: TRBV28; d_call: NA; cdr3_nt: TGTGCCAGCAGTCCCCCGGGGAGGGGAAGCAATCAGCCCCAGCATTTT; cdr3_aa: CASSPPGRGSNQPQHF
clone_size: NA; j_call: TRBJ2-7; v_call: TRBV13; d_call: TRBD2; cdr3_nt: TGTGCCAGCAGCCCCGGGGGGGGACAAACTTACGAGCAGTACTTC; cdr3_aa: CASSPGGGQTYEQYF
clone_size: NA; j_call: TRBJ1-5; v_call: TRBV6-1; d_call: NA; cdr3_nt: TGTGCCAGCAGTCTTGCCGGGACACAGAATCAGCCCCAGCATTTT; cdr3_aa: CASSLAGTQNQPQHF
clone_size: NA; j_call: TRBJ2-2; v_call: TRBV27; d_call: NA; cdr3_nt: TGTGCCAGCAGCTACGACCCCGGGGAGCTGTTTTTT; cdr3_aa: CASSYDPGELFF
clone_size: NA; j_call: TRBJ1-1; v_call: TRBV9; d_call: NA; cdr3_nt: TGTGCCAGCAGCGTAGGTGCGAATCGGGGCGTGAACACTGAAGCTTTCTTT; cdr3_aa: CASSVGANRGVNTEAFF
clone_size: NA; j_call: TRBJ2-5; v_call: TRBV5-1; d_call: NA; cdr3_nt: TGCGCCAGCAGCTTGTCCAGGCAAGAAGAGACCCAGTACTTC; cdr3_aa: CASSLSRQEETQYF
clone_size: once; j_call: TRBJ2-7; v_call: TRBV12-2; d_call: NA; cdr3_nt: TGTGCAAGTCGCCACCCAAGACAGGGCGCCTCCTACGAGCAGTACTTC; cdr3_aa: CASRHPRQGASYEQYF
clone_size: NA; j_call: TRBJ2-7; v_call: TRBV7-2; d_call: NA; cdr3_nt: TGTGCCAGCAGGCCCACGGGGAGTTACGAGCAGTACTTC; cdr3_aa: CASRPTGSYEQYF
clone_size: NA; j_call: TRBJ2-3; v_call: TRBV5-4; d_call: TRBD1; cdr3_nt: TGTGCCAGCAGCTTGGGACAGGGTGTCGGAGATACGCAGTATTTT; cdr3_aa: CASSLGQGVGDTQYF
clone_size: NA; j_call: TRBJ1-2; v_call: TRBV6-6; d_call: NA; cdr3_nt: TGTGCCAGCAGTAACAGGGATAGCTATGGCTACACCTTC; cdr3_aa: CASSNRDSYGYTF
clone_size: NA; j_call: TRBJ1-2; v_call: TRBV11-2; d_call: NA; cdr3_nt: TGTGCCAGCAGCTTAGGACGTACCCCTAACTATGGCTACACCTTC; cdr3_aa: CASSLGRTPNYGYTF
clone_size: NA; j_call: TRBJ2-1; v_call: TRBV7-9; d_call: TRBD2; cdr3_nt: TGTGCCAGCAGCCCCATTCTAGCGGGAGGGGGGAATGAGCAGTTCTTC; cdr3_aa: CASSPILAGGGNEQFF
clone_size: NA; j_call: TRBJ1-4; v_call: TRBV27; d_call: NA; cdr3_nt: TGTGCCAGCAGTTTGAGGACTAATGAAAAACTGTTTTTT; cdr3_aa: CASSLRTNEKLFF
clone_size: NA; j_call: TRBJ2-7; v_call: TRBV6-5; d_call: NA; cdr3_nt: TGTGCCAGCAGTTACCGCAGGTATAGGTCCTACGAGCAGTACTTC; cdr3_aa: CASSYRRYRSYEQYF
clone_size: NA; j_call: TRBJ1-1; v_call: TRBV5-1; d_call: NA; cdr3_nt: TGCGCCAGCAGCTTGGCGTCAGCCAACACTGAAGCTTTCTTT; cdr3_aa: CASSLASANTEAFF
clone_size: NA; j_call: TRBJ1-4; v_call: TRBV19; d_call: NA; cdr3_nt: TGTGCCAGTAGTACAACAACTAATGAAAAACTGTTTTTT; cdr3_aa: CASSTTTNEKLFF
clone_size: NA; j_call: TRBJ2-5; v_call: TRBV9; d_call: NA; cdr3_nt: TGTGCCAGCAGCGTAGGGGGGGTCCAAGAGACCCAGTACTTC; cdr3_aa: CASSVGGVQETQYF
clone_size: few; j_call: TRBJ1-3; v_call: TRBV9; d_call: NA; cdr3_nt: TGTGCCAGCAGCCCCATCGTCGGCCCCACCATATATTTT; cdr3_aa: CASSPIVGPTIYF
clone_size: NA; j_call: TRBJ2-7; v_call: TRBV7-2; d_call: TRBD1; cdr3_nt: TGTGCCAGCAGCTCCCGGGGGGGGGACAGGGGGACCTACGAGCAGTACTTC; cdr3_aa: CASSSRGGDRGTYEQYF
clone_size: NA; j_call: TRBJ1-5; v_call: TRBV5-1; d_call: NA; cdr3_nt: TGCGCCAGCAGCTTGGACGGGCTCAATCAGCCCCAGCATTTT; cdr3_aa: CASSLDGLNQPQHF
clone_size: NA; j_call: TRBJ2-6; v_call: TRBV5-6; d_call: TRBD2; cdr3_nt: TGTGCCAGCAGCTGGGAGGGCTCTACTGGGGCCAACGTCCTGACTTTC; cdr3_aa: CASSWEGSTGANVLTF
clone_size: NA; j_call: TRBJ2-2; v_call: TRBV25-1; d_call: NA; cdr3_nt: TGTGCCAGCAGTGGGACCCGGGACCTAAACACCGGGGAGCTGTTTTTT; cdr3_aa: CASSGTRDLNTGELFF
clone_size: NA; j_call: TRBJ2-3; v_call: TRBV25-1; d_call: TRBD2; cdr3_nt: TGTGCCAGCAGTGAAGACCCCAGACTAGCGGGAGGGAGGGATACGCAGTATTTT; cdr3_aa: CASSEDPRLAGGRDTQYF
clone_size: NA; j_call: TRBJ1-4; v_call: TRBV16; d_call: NA; cdr3_nt: TGTGCCAGCAGCCAACAGGGCTCGGATGAAAAACTGTTTTTT; cdr3_aa: CASSQQGSDEKLFF
clone_size: NA; j_call: TRBJ2-7; v_call: TRBV6-6; d_call: NA; cdr3_nt: TGTGCCAGCAGTTACTCCGCGGGGTTCGGCGAGCAGTACTTC; cdr3_aa: CASSYSAGFGEQYF
clone_size: NA; j_call: TRBJ1-1; v_call: TRBV19; d_call: NA; cdr3_nt: TGTGCCACCCTAGCCAGGGGCTACACTGAAGCTTTCTTT; cdr3_aa: CATLARGYTEAFF
clone_size: once; j_call: TRBJ1-1; v_call: TRBV6-6; d_call: NA; cdr3_nt: TGTGCCAGCAGTTACCCTATGGGGGGTGGGAACACTGAAGCTTTCTTT; cdr3_aa: CASSYPMGGGNTEAFF
clone_size: once; j_call: TRBJ1-5; v_call: TRBV5-1; d_call: NA; cdr3_nt: TGCGCCAGCAGCTTGACTGGGTCGGATCAGCCCCAGCATTTT; cdr3_aa: CASSLTGSDQPQHF
clone_size: NA; j_call: TRBJ2-7; v_call: TRBV7-8; d_call: TRBD1; cdr3_nt: TGTGCCAGCAGCTTAGGCAGGGGGCTGAACGAGCAGTACTTC; cdr3_aa: CASSLGRGLNEQYF
clone_size: NA; j_call: TRBJ1-5; v_call: TRBV10-1; d_call: NA; cdr3_nt: TGCGCCAGCATCGGGGGGGGGAGTACTGGTCAGCCCCAGCATTTT; cdr3_aa: CASIGGGSTGQPQHF
clone_size: NA; j_call: TRBJ2-3; v_call: TRBV15; d_call: NA; cdr3_nt: TGTGCCACCAGCAGAGCTTCGGATACGCAGTATTTT; cdr3_aa: CATSRASDTQYF
clone_size: NA; j_call: TRBJ1-1; v_call: TRBV5-4; d_call: NA; cdr3_nt: TGTGCCAGCAGCTTGGATCGTAGGATCGGGACTGAAGCTTTCTTT; cdr3_aa: CASSLDRRIGTEAFF
clone_size: NA; j_call: TRBJ1-1; v_call: TRBV5-6; d_call: NA; cdr3_nt: TGTGCCAGCAGCCCCGGGGGGACGAATGAAGCTTTCTTT; cdr3_aa: CASSPGGTNEAFF
clone_size: NA; j_call: TRBJ1-2; v_call: TRBV18; d_call: TRBD1; cdr3_nt: TGTGCCAGCTCAGTCGACAGGGTGGTTTATGGCTACACCTTC; cdr3_aa: CASSVDRVVYGYTF
clone_size: NA; j_call: TRBJ2-3; v_call: TRBV7-2; d_call: NA; cdr3_nt: TGTGCCAGCAGCTTTAGCACAGATACGCAGTATTTT; cdr3_aa: CASSFSTDTQYF
clone_size: once; j_call: TRBJ2-4; v_call: TRBV19; d_call: NA; cdr3_nt: TGTGCCAGTAGTATAGATCAAAGAAGCGCCGTCCTAGCCAAAAACATTCAGTACTTC; cdr3_aa: CASSIDQRSAVLAKNIQYF
clone_size: NA; j_call: TRBJ2-7; v_call: TRBV9; d_call: NA; cdr3_nt: TGTGCCAGCAGCCCAACCGGCTACGAGCAGTACTTC; cdr3_aa: CASSPTGYEQYF
clone_size: once; j_call: TRBJ1-2; v_call: TRBV7-9; d_call: NA; cdr3_nt: TGTGCCAGCACTGAATCCCATTATGGCTACACCTTC; cdr3_aa: CASTESHYGYTF
clone_size: NA; j_call: TRBJ1-3; v_call: TRBV28; d_call: NA; cdr3_nt: TGTGCCAGCAGTTTCCCTGCCTCCACCCGCTCTGGAAACACCATATATTTT; cdr3_aa: CASSFPASTRSGNTIYF
clone_size: NA; j_call: TRBJ1-2; v_call: TRBV6-1; d_call: NA; cdr3_nt: TGTGCCAGCAGCCCATCCCAGGGGAACTATGGCTACACCTTC; cdr3_aa: CASSPSQGNYGYTF
clone_size: NA; j_call: TRBJ1-4; v_call: TRBV28; d_call: TRBD1; cdr3_nt: TGTGCCAGCAGTTTGGGACAGGCTAATGAAAAACTGTTTTTT; cdr3_aa: CASSLGQANEKLFF
clone_size: NA; j_call: TRBJ1-2; v_call: TRBV7-2; d_call: NA; cdr3_nt: TGTGCCAGCAGCTTATTTGGTGGCTACACCTTC; cdr3_aa: CASSLFGGYTF
clone_size: NA; j_call: TRBJ1-5; v_call: TRBV5-6; d_call: TRBD1; cdr3_nt: TGTGCCAGCAGCTCCTCCGGGACAGGTTACAATCAGCCCCAGCATTTT; cdr3_aa: CASSSSGTGYNQPQHF
clone_size: NA; j_call: TRBJ1-3; v_call: TRBV11-2; d_call: NA; cdr3_nt: TGTGCCAGCAGCTTAGATACGGCTTACTCTGGAAACACCATATATTTT; cdr3_aa: CASSLDTAYSGNTIYF
clone_size: NA; j_call: TRBJ2-7; v_call: TRBV4-3; d_call: NA; cdr3_nt: TGCGCCAGCAGCCGGAAACTCGGTAGCGAGAGTCCCCCCTACGAGCAGTACTTC; cdr3_aa: CASSRKLGSESPPYEQYF
clone_size: NA; j_call: TRBJ1-3; v_call: TRBV6-1; d_call: NA; cdr3_nt: TGTGCCAGCAGTCTCGACAGTTTCTCTGGAAACACCATATATTTT; cdr3_aa: CASSLDSFSGNTIYF
clone_size: NA; j_call: TRBJ1-2; v_call: TRBV5-6; d_call: NA; cdr3_nt: TGTGCCAGCAGCGCCTCAGGGTCGGGTGGCTATGGCTACACCTTC; cdr3_aa: CASSASGSGGYGYTF
clone_size: NA; j_call: TRBJ2-7; v_call: TRBV27; d_call: TRBD1; cdr3_nt: TGTGCCAGCAGTTGGACCACAGGGGGCATCCACGAGCAGTACTTC; cdr3_aa: CASSWTTGGIHEQYF
clone_size: NA; j_call: TRBJ2-7; v_call: TRBV19; d_call: NA; cdr3_nt: TGTGCCAGTAGTTCTGACGGTTGGTCCTACGAGCAGTACTTC; cdr3_aa: CASSSDGWSYEQYF